The clone carrying this TCR beta chain was observed a handful of times. Germline values: CDR1 SGHDN, CDR2 FVKESK. V shed 7 bases and J shed 6 bases, with 19 bases lying between them. The CDR3 runs 14 residues. In the study's own analysis: Scientists estimated how many nucleated cells there were by amplifying reference gene primers. Here immunoSEQ multiplex PCR was the method, and the copy in TCRdb shows in-frame clones only, minus some. The DNA gave D and trimming, while V, J and clone size come from that table. Among approximately 290,000 clones listed, about 80% were seen once. This entry is derived from a study of blood T cell repertoires in COVID-19. Study as a whole: The samples span acute and convalescent COVID-19 from the United States, Italy and Spain. T cells, B-cell-depleted T cells, or PBMCs provided the cDNA or gDNA that served as material.

Material for sequencing was peripheral blood. The TCR was taken from a person aged 70 to 85 with COVID-19, enrolled during active disease. This chain joins TRBV14 and TRBJ2-7; D may be TRBD1 (7 bases). CDR3 protein: CASTPGGLPLEQYF. CDR3 coding DNA: TGTGCCAGCACTCCAGGGGGACTGCCCCTCGAGCAGTACTTC.